The next 8 T cell receptor beta chains were all read from a single sample in a study of blood T cells in healthy people across ages. A second PCR of about 7 to 12 cycles used a sample-barcoded 5' primer and a J-beta primer mix. TCRdb reprocessed the 5' RACE reads via MiXCR and lists one record per CDR3 protein. The sample contains about 730,000 distinct CDR3 sequences, about 42% of which appear only once. Specimen: blood. Receptors were obtained from a woman aged 55 to 70 in good health.

This sequence joins TRBV5-1 and TRBJ2-2, with D possibly TRBD2 on 5 matching bases. V lost 4 bases and J lost 2, with 12 bases in between. CDR3 size: 15 residues. Per germline, CDR1 SGHRS and CDR2 YFSETQ. This CDR3 is CASSPDGVNTGELFF. CDR3 DNA sequence: TGCGCCAGCAGCCCGGACGGGGTAAACACCGGGGAGCTGTTTTTT.

The rearrangement links TRBV29-1 to TRBJ2-5; possible D gene TRBD1, 6 bases. V was trimmed by 3 bases and J by 11 bases, leaving 16 bases between them. The CDR3 covers 12 residues. Germline loops: CDR1 SQVTM, CDR2 ANQGSEA. This chain's CDR3 is CSVDLQGIGQYF. The CDR3 DNA is TGCAGCGTTGATCTTCAGGGGATCGGGCAGTACTTC. The full variable domain, in which reference TRBV29-1 and TRBJ2-5 provide the parts outside the CDR3, is SAVISQKPSRDICQRGTSLTIQCQVDSQVTMMFWYRQQPGQSLTLIATANQGSEATYESGFVIDKFPISRPNLTFSTLTVSNMSPEDSSIYLCSVDLQGIGQYFGPGTRLLVL.

The chain employs TRBV20-1 and TRBJ2-6, with D possibly being TRBD1 (6 bases). The CDR3 spans 18 residues. Germline loops: CDR1 DFQATT, CDR2 SNEGSKA (reference sequence). The V gene lost 0 bases and the J gene lost 0 bases, with 15 bases spanning the gap. In nucleotides, the CDR3 is TGCAGTGCTAGAGATCTACAGGGCCTACACTCTGGGGCCAACGTCCTGACTTTC. As protein: CSARDLQGLHSGANVLTF.

The CDR3 sequence: CASRPGTEKSYEQYF. DNA of the CDR3: TGTGCCAGCAGACCGGGGACTGAGAAGTCCTACGAGCAGTACTTC. The chain combines TRBV21-1 with TRBJ2-7; the D call of TRBD2 is as the table states it, not checked on the DNA. TRBV21-1 is a recognized pseudogene. This CDR3 region has 15 residues.

Comment on this clonotype: A much larger clone sits a single nucleotide away, making a read error possible. This chain connects TRBV10-3 to TRBJ2-1; 7 nucleotides agree with TRBD1. The DNA end is more similar to TRBJ2-7, so the J call may be wrong. CDR1 is ENHRY and CDR2 is SYGVKD in the germline V gene. CDR3 size: 15 residues. The CDR3 DNA follows: TGTGCCATCAGTGGGACAGGCCCTTCCTACAATGAGCAGTACTTC. Its protein is CAISGTGPSYNEQYF.

J is TRBJ2-7 and V is TRBV24-1; D gene ambiguous. CDR3 length: 16 amino acids. V was shortened by 4 bases and J by 2 bases, with 17 bases between the two germline ends. Germline CDR1 reads KGHDR; CDR2 reads SFDVKD. The CDR3 DNA sequence: TGTGCCACCAGTGACCTAGGACGGAGTTCAACCTACGAGCAGTACTTC. Its translation is CATSDLGRSSTYEQYF.

This clonotype was seen a few times. The chain is built from TRBV12-5 and TRBJ2-3, with D possibly TRBD1 on 5 matching bases. Germline V gene sequence: CDR1 LGHNT, CDR2 FRNRAP. Trimming stripped 1 base from V and 6 bases from J, with 11 bases between. The CDR3 runs to 14 residues. The CDR3 coding sequence is TGTGCTAGTGGTTTGGACGGCTCAGGGGATACGCAGTATTTT. Translation: CASGLDGSGDTQYF.

In DNA form, the CDR3 reads TGCGCCAGCAGCCTGACTAGCGGGGGCCGAGGAGATACGCAGTATTTT. Its translation is CASSLTSGGRGDTQYF. The gene calls are TRBV5-1 and TRBJ2-3; 12 positions agree with TRBD2. Germline lookup yields CDR1 SGHRS and CDR2 YFSETQ. This CDR3 is built from 16 residues. V was pared by 4 bases and J by 5 bases, with 8 bases of the junction left unmatched.